This note documents a single TCR beta chain sequence. This clone came up once. Its binding antigen is unknown. Qualities for individual bases were not recorded, and no much larger clone is one base off. Enrolling through a virtual design, the prospective study's participants ranged in age from roughly 18 to 95 years and lived across 24 United States geographic areas. In the prospective study, cohorts were assigned on the basis of participant-reported clinical history obtained from a screening survey and a study questionnaire. Exposed participants had been in contact, within 2 weeks of entering the study, with a person who had a PCR-confirmed or clinician-diagnosed case of COVID-19. In the prospective study, mobile phlebotomists collected whole blood, serum and a nasopharyngeal or oropharyngeal swab from each participant. Prospective study participants could optionally give additional blood draws and questionnaires over an approximately two-month period. Before DNA extraction, prospective study blood samples were shipped either frozen or at room temperature.

Including the terminal cysteine and phenylalanine, the CDR3 comprises 17 residues. Only the CDR3 DNA stays, 51 bases, in frame from base 1. V is reduced by 1 base and J by 0 bases, leaving a spacing of 14 bases between them. The germline V gene encodes CDR1 SGHDT and CDR2 YYEEEE. The immunoSEQ Assay, a bias-controlled multiplex PCR, was used to amplify TCRbeta CDR3 regions from genomic DNA. The source study handled its data this way. The number of nucleated cells in each sample was estimated from the amplification of reference gene primers within the assay. Sequence reads were collapsed and filtered to measure the absolute abundance of every unique TCRbeta CDR3 rearrangement. For each sample, productive Simpson clonality was calculated by taking the square root of Simpson's diversity index across productive rearrangements. TCRdb provides this immuneACCESS table in a form limited to in-frame rearrangements. Some clones are lacking; in checked studies, under half of them reflect an unresolved V gene, and why the rest are absent is not known. That table is the source of V, J and clone size, and D and trimming were worked out from the DNA. In this sample the table shows 200,000 to 250,000 clones, over 70% of which occur a single time. The ten top clones hold more than 3% of the sample.

This sample stems from a study of blood T cell repertoires in COVID-19 (dated by TCRdb to the early 2020s). Study-wide context: Samples covering the acute and convalescent phases of COVID-19 were provided by collaborators in the United States, Italy and Spain. The prospective study material was composed of cDNA or gDNA derived from T cells, B-cell-depleted T cells, or PBMCs. Subjects who had been exposed to COVID-19, were actively infected with it, or had recovered from it provided the deeply sampled blood TCRbeta repertoires that made up the dataset. The repertoires were released in a freely available public database meant as a resource for research on the immune response to SARS-CoV-2. The samples were drawn from two sources: the first 160 participants of the ongoing ImmuneRACE study, and 1,200 or so subjects contributed by 6 global collaborators. Sample metadata almost always included a de-identified subject ID, COVID-19 status, age in years and sex. Where available, HLA class I and class II types were obtained from metadata supplied by the sample provider rather than from assay-based typing.

Broader findings and caveats from the paper: Clinical and demographic metadata were provided uncurated, with the amount varying by source and participant.

The V and J segments used are TRBV5-6 and TRBJ1-3; the D gene identity is not certain. The clonotype was recovered from a woman aged 25 to 39 who had been exposed to COVID-19. Sequenced: PBMCs or T cells enriched from blood (not recorded which). The CDR3 region has the sequence CASSLIRQTSSGNTIYF. At the DNA level, the sequence is TGTGCCAGCAGCTTGATCAGGCAGACGAGCTCTGGAAACACCATATATTTT.